A single sample gave rise to the 20 T cell receptor beta chains below, sequenced in a study of CXCR3-negative and CXCR3-positive naive CD8 T cells. Points from the study as a whole: More hydrophobic TRB CDR3s were found in CXCR3-positive naive cells than in CXCR3-negative naive cells.

These receptors have no identified antigens. Researchers prepared the TRB cDNA libraries using 5' RACE with UMI labels. TCRdb reprocessed the 5' RACE reads and keeps a single row for each CDR3 protein, giving no DNA. This table lists tens of thousands of distinct CDR3 sequences. Input material: naive CXCR3+ CD8+ T cells from blood. Indicated subset: CD45RO-CCR7+CD27+CD95- naive CD8+ T cells expressing CXCR3 (TNR3+). The receptors originated from a human donor in good health. Some clones in this sample may be carry-over from other donors' samples.

V and J are TRBV29-1 and TRBJ1-5; without DNA, the TCRdb call of TRBD1 cannot be checked. The CDR3 has 13 amino acids. Germline CDR1 SQVTM, CDR2 ANQGSEA. The CDR3 reads CSVTGGSNQPQHF. Using reference TRBV29-1 and TRBJ1-5 for the parts outside the CDR3, the full variable domain is SAVISQKPSRDICQRGTSLTIQCQVDSQVTMMFWYRQQPGQSLTLIATANQGSEATYESGFVIDKFPISRPNLTFSTLTVSNMSPEDSSIYLCSVTGGSNQPQHFGDGTRLSIL.

The V gene is TRBV12-3 or TRBV12-4, the J gene TRBJ2-7. The CDR3 loop spans 14 amino acids. CDR3 in amino acids: CASSLTDSGYEQYF.

This rearrangement joins TRBV6-5 to TRBJ2-1; checking the TCRdb D call of TRBD1 is not possible without DNA. Germline V gives CDR1 MNHEY, CDR2 SVGAGI. This CDR3 has 17 amino acids. CDR3 region: CASSYAGQGAAYNEQFF.

The V and J genes are TRBV6-2 or TRBV6-3 and TRBJ2-7; TCRdb reports TRBD2, a call that lacks DNA to check it against. Germline assignment: CDR1 MNHEY and CDR2 SVGEGT. The CDR3 has 15 amino acids. The CDR3 region is CASSYGSDGSYEQYF.

The chain is built from TRBV7-2 and TRBJ2-7; without DNA, the TCRdb call of TRBD2 cannot be checked. The CDR3 is 16 residues long. The germline gives CDR1 SGHTA, CDR2 FQGNSA. Here the CDR3 reads CASSRVGGGFSDEQYF.

This chain joins TRBV24-1 and TRBJ2-1; TCRdb picks TRBD2, but there is no DNA to check that call. The CDR3 totals 15 residues. Germline V gene data show CDR1 as KGHDR and CDR2 as SFDVKD. The CDR3 here is CATSDIASTHNEQFF.

The genes are TRBV7-2 and TRBJ2-7; the D call from TCRdb, TRBD2, cannot be confirmed without DNA. CDR3 length: 17 amino acids. CDR1 SGHTA and CDR2 FQGNSA come from the germline V gene. CDR3 residues: CASSLIKGEGPYYEQYF.

The chain links TRBV3-1 to TRBJ2-1; the TRBD2 assignment by TCRdb is unverifiable without DNA. The CDR3 sequence is 16 residues long. Looked up from germline, CDR1 is LGHDT and CDR2 is YNNKEL (reference sequence). CDR3: CASSPVAGLAFHEQFF.

V is TRBV6-6 and J is TRBJ2-5; TCRdb's D gene call, TRBD2, goes unchecked for lack of DNA. CDR1 and CDR2 from the germline V gene are MNHNY and SVGAGI (reference sequence). This CDR3 has 16 amino acids. This CDR3 is CASSYRGGTVQETQYF.

The chain links TRBV19 to TRBJ2-2; TCRdb reports TRBD1, a call that lacks DNA to check it against. Germline V gene data show CDR1 as LNHDA and CDR2 as SQIVND (reference sequence). The CDR3 is 15 residues long. The CDR3 sequence is CASIGEDRNTGELFF.

The chain joins TRBV20-1 to TRBJ1-2. In germline, CDR1 is DFQATT, CDR2 SNEGSKA (reference sequence). The length of the CDR3 is 15 residues. CDR3 region: CSATPPTDAYIGYTF.

This CDR3 is CASSLTGPKAEQYF. V and J are TRBV5-1 and TRBJ2-7; TCRdb indicates TRBD1, and absent DNA this call remains unverified. The CDR3 is 14 residues long. The germline V gene encodes CDR1 SGHRS and CDR2 YFSETQ.

The CDR3 spells CASSWTEETQYF. The chain couples TRBV28 to TRBJ2-5; the TCRdb D gene call, TRBD1, has no DNA to confirm it. The germline V gene has CDR1 MDHEN and CDR2 SYDVKM. This CDR3 contains 12 residues.

The V gene is TRBV29-1, the J gene TRBJ2-1; TCRdb selects TRBD1, and the lack of DNA leaves this call unchecked. CDR3 length: 17 amino acids. Germline CDR1 is SQVTM and CDR2 is ANQGSEA. Here the CDR3 reads CSVEDGGGWSSYNEQFF.

The CDR3 here is CASRLGSGLFYGYTF. The V call is TRBV27, the J call TRBJ1-2; TCRdb returns TRBD1, unconfirmable since there is no DNA. The germline V gene has CDR1 MNHEY and CDR2 SMNVEV (reference sequence). The CDR3 length is 15 residues.

The chain couples TRBV29-1 to TRBJ2-7; TCRdb designates TRBD1, a call that cannot be tested without DNA. This CDR3 spans 11 amino acids. CDR1 SQVTM and CDR2 ANQGSEA come from the germline V gene. This chain's CDR3 is CSAGTGTEQYF.

The chain carries TRBV7-6 and TRBJ2-7; TCRdb selects TRBD1, and the lack of DNA leaves this call unchecked. The CDR3 has 15 amino acids. The germline V gene has CDR1 SGHVS and CDR2 FNYEAQ. CDR3 sequence: CASSLEGYRLNEQYF.

This chain links TRBV6-5 with TRBJ1-5; TCRdb designates TRBD1, a call that cannot be tested without DNA. From germline, CDR1 is MNHEY and CDR2 SVGAGI. The CDR3 length is 14 residues. This CDR3 reads CASSYGQGAPAQHF.

The chain employs TRBV7-9 and TRBJ2-1. CDR3 length: 16 residues. Germline V gene lookup returns CDR1 SEHNR and CDR2 FQNEAQ (reference sequence). The chain's CDR3 is CASSLLPGSSYNEQFF.

This chain connects TRBV14 to TRBJ2-7; lacking DNA, the TRBD1 call made by TCRdb goes unchecked. CDR1 and CDR2 (germline): SGHDN, FVKESK. The CDR3 consists of 15 residues. The chain's CDR3 is CASSDNRGEIHEQYF.